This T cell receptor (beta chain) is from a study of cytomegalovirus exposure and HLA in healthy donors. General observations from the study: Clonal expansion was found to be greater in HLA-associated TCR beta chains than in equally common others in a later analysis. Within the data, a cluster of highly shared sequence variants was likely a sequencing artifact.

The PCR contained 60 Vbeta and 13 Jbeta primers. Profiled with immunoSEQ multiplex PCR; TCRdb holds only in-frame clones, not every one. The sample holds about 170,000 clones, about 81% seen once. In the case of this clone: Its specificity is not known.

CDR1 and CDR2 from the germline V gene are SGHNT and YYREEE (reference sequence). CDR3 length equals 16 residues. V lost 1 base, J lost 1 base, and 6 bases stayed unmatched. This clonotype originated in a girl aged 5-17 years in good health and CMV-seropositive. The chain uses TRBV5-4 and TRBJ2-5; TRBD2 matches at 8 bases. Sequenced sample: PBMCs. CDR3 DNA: TGTGCCAGCAGCTTGCTTGGCGGGAGGCTCCAAGAGACCCAGTACTTC. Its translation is CASSLLGGRLQETQYF.